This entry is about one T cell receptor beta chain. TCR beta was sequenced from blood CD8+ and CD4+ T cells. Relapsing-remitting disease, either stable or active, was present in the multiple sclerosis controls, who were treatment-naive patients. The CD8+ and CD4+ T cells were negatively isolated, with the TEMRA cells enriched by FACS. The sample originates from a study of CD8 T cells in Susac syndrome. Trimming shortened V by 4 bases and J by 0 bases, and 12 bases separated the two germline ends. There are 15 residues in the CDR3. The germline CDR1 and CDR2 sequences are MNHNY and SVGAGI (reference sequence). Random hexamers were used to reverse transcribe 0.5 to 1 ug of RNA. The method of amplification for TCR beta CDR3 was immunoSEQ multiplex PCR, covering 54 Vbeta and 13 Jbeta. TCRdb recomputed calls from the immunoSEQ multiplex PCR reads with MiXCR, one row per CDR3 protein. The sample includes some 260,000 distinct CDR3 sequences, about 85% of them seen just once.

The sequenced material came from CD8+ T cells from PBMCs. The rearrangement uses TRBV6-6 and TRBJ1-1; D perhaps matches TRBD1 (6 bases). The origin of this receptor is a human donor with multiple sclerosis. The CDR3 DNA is TGTGCCAGCAGTTCCGGGGGGGGCATGAACACTGAAGCTTTCTTT. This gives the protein CASSSGGGMNTEAFF.